Listed below are T cell receptor beta chains from one sample, sequenced in a study of T-cell memory formation after mild COVID-19. TCRdb re-called the 5' RACE reads through MiXCR, storing one row per CDR3 protein. The profile shows 250,000 to 350,000 distinct CDR3 sequences, 15% to 20% of them singletons. The source material was PBMCs or a T cell subset sorted from them (not recorded which). These TCRs come from a man aged 18 to 29 who had mild COVID-19 (a few samples of this study predate the infection). Cell type and time point are not known. Each CDR3 is given with its conserved first and last residue. A D gene is named only where the DNA matches it firmly. Part of the rows lack a size; the others show once, few, many or a class for expanded clones.

size	V	D	J	CDR3	DNA
.	TRBV6-5	.	TRBJ1-1	CASSYAPGTPNTEAFF	TGTGCCAGCAGTTACGCGCCCGGGACACCGAACACTGAAGCTTTCTTT
.	TRBV5-1	.	TRBJ1-2	CASSLAGAPNYGYTF	TGCGCCAGCAGCTTGGCAGGGGCTCCCAACTATGGCTACACCTTC
.	TRBV10-3	.	TRBJ1-1	CAISVAWTMSTEAFF	TGTGCCATCAGTGTAGCATGGACAATGAGCACTGAAGCTTTCTTT
.	TRBV6-5	.	TRBJ1-2	CASSRTDDYGYTF	TGTGCCAGCAGTCGGACAGATGACTATGGCTACACCTTC
many	TRBV7-8	.	TRBJ2-1	CASSLLETGQFF	TGTGCCAGCAGCTTACTAGAGACGGGACAGTTCTTC
few	TRBV11-2	TRBD2	TRBJ2-1	CASSLGSSGGTTGEQFF	TGTGCCAGCAGCTTGGGATCTAGCGGGGGGACTACCGGTGAGCAGTTCTTC
few	TRBV7-2	.	TRBJ1-1	CASSLVRWDSGAFF	TGTGCCAGCAGCTTAGTTCGGTGGGATTCCGGCGCTTTCTTT
few	TRBV6-2/TRBV6-3	.	TRBJ2-5	CASGDSYQETQYF	TGTGCCAGCGGAGACAGTTACCAAGAGACCCAGTACTTC
.	TRBV5-3	TRBD1	TRBJ1-4	CARSLGRGSEKLFF	TGTGCCAGAAGCTTGGGCAGGGGGTCCGAAAAACTGTTTTTT
few	TRBV11-2	.	TRBJ1-2	CASSFRDYGYTF	TGTGCCAGCAGCTTTCGAGACTATGGCTACACCTTC